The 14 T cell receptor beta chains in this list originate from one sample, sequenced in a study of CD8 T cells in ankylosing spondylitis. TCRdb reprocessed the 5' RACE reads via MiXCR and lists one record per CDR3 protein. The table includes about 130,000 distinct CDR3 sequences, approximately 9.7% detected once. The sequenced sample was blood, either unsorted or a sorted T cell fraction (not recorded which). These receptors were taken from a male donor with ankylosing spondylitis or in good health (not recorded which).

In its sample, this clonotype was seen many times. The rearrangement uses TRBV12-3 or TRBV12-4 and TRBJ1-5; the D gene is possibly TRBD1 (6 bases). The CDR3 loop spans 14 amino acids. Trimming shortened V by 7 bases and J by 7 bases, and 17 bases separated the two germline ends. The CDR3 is CASTIRGGNQPQHF. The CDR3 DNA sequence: TGTGCCAGCACCATAAGGGGGGGGAACCAGCCCCAGCATTTT.

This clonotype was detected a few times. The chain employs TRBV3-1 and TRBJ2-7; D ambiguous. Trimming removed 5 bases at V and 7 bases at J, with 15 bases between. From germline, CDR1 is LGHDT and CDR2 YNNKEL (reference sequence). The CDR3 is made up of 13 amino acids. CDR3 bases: TGTGCCAGCAGCAACTGGGCCGTCGAGGAGCAGTACTTC. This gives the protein CASSNWAVEEQYF.

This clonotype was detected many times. CDR3 region: CASSVLLGQPYEQYF. The CDR3 region has the DNA TGTGCCAGCAGTGTCCTCCTTGGTCAGCCCTACGAGCAGTACTTC. The chain is built from TRBV12-3 or TRBV12-4 and TRBJ2-7; D call uncertain. The CDR3 runs to 15 residues. The V gene lost 5 bases and the J gene lost 2 bases, with 16 bases spanning the gap.

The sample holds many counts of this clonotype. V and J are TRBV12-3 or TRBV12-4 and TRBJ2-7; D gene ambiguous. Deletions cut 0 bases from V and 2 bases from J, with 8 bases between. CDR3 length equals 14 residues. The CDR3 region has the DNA TGTGCCAGCAGTTTAGCAGGGTCGGCCTACGAGCAGTACTTC. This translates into CASSLAGSAYEQYF.

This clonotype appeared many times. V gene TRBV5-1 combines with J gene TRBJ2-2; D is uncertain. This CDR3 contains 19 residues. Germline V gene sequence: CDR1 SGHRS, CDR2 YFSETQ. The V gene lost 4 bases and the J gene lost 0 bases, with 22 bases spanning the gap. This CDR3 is CASSLPDLRPGANTGELFF. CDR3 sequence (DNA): TGCGCCAGCAGCCTCCCGGACCTAAGACCTGGCGCGAACACCGGGGAGCTGTTTTTT. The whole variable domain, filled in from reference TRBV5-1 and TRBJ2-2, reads KAGVTQTPRYLIKTRGQQVTLSCSPISGHRSVSWYQQTPGQGLQFLFEYFSETQRNKGNFPGRFSGRQFSNSRSEMNVSTLELGDSALYLCASSLPDLRPGANTGELFFGEGSRLTVL.

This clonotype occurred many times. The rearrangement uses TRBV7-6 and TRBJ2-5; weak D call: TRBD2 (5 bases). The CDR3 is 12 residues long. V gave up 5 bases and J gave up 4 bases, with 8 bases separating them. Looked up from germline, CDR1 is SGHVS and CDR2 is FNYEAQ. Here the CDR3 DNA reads TGTGCCAGCAGCCGACTATTAGAGACCCAGTACTTC. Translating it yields CASSRLLETQYF.

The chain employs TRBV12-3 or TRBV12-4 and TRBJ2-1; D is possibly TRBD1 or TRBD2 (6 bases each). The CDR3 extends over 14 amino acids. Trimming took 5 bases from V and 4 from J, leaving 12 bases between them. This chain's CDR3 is CASSVRGTYNEQFF. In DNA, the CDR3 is TGTGCCAGCAGTGTTCGCGGGACATACAATGAGCAGTTCTTC.

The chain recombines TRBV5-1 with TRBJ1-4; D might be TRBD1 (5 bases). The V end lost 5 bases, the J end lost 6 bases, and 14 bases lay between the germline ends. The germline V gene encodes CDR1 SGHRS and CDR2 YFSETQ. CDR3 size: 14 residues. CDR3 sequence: CASSYAGLDEKLFF. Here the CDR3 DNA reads TGCGCCAGCAGTTATGCAGGGCTCGATGAAAAACTGTTTTTT.

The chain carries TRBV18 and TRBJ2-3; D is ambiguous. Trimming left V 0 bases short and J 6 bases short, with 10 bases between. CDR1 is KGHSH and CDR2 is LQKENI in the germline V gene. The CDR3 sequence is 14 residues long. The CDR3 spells CASSPPWSPDTQYF. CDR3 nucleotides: TGTGCCAGCTCACCACCTTGGTCTCCTGATACGCAGTATTTT.

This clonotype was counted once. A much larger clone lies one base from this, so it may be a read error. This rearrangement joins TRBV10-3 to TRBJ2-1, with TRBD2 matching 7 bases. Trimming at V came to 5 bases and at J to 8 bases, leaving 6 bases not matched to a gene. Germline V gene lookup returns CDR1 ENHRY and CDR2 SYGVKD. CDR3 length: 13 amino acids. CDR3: CAISYGLVYEQFF. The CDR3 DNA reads TGTGCCATCAGTTATGGACTAGTTTATGAGCAGTTCTTC.

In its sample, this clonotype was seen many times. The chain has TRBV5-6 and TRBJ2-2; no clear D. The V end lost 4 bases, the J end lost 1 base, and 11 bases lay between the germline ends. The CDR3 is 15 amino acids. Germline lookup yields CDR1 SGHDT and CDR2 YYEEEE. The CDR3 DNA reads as TGTGCCAGCAGCCCCGCCTTTAGGAACACCGGGGAGCTGTTTTTT. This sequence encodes CASSPAFRNTGELFF.

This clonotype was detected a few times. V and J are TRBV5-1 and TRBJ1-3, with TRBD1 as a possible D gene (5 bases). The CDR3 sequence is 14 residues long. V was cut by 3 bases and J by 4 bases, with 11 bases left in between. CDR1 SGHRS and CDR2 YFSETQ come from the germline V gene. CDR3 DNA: TGCGCCAGCAGCTCAGGGTCGGACGGAAACACCATATATTTT. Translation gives CASSSGSDGNTIYF.

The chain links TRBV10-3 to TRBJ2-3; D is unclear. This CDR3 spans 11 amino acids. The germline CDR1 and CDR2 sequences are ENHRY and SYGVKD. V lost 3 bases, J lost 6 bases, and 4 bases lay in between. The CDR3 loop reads CAISDADTQYF. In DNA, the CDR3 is TGTGCCATCAGTGATGCGGATACGCAGTATTTT.

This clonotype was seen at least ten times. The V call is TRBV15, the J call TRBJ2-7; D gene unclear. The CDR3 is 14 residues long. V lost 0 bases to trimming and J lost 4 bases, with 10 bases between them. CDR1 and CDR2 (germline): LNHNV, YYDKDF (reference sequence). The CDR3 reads CATSRDFSGYEQYF. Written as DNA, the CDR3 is TGTGCCACCAGCAGAGATTTTTCAGGTTACGAGCAGTACTTC.